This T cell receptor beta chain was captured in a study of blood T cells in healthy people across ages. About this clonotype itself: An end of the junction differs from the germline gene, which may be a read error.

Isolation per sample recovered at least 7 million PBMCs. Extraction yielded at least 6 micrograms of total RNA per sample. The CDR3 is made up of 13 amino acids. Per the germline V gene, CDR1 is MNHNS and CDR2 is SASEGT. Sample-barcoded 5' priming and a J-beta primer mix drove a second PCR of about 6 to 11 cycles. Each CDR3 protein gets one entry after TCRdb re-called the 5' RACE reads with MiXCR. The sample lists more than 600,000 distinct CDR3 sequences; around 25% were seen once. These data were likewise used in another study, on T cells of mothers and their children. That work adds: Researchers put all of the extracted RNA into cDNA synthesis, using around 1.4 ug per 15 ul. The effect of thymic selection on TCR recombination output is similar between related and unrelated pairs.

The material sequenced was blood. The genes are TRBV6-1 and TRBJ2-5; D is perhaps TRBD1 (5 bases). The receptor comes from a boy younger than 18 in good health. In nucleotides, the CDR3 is TGTGCCAGCGACAGAAAGCTCCAAGAGACCCAGCACTTC. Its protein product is CASDRKLQETQHF.